This entry lists 28 T cell receptor beta chains sequenced from one sample in a study of blood T cell repertoires in COVID-19. Repertoires were generated with immunoSEQ multiplex PCR, while TCRdb's copy carries only in-frame clones and drops some. Of approximately 87,000 clones in the sample, around nine tenths were seen once. Material: peripheral blood. The receptors originated from a man aged 65-85 years with active or convalescent COVID-19.

This chain links TRBV10-3 with TRBJ1-6; D is possibly TRBD1 (6 bases). The CDR3 is 13 amino acids. CDR1 is ENHRY and CDR2 is SYGVKD in the germline V gene. Trimming cost V 3 bases and J 9 bases, with 9 bases left between them. CDR3 sequence reads: CAISDGQSSPLHF. The CDR3 DNA follows: TGTGCCATCAGTGATGGACAGTCTTCACCCCTCCACTTT.

The gene calls are TRBV28 and TRBJ1-5; TRBD1 matches 10 bases. The CDR3 contains 15 residues. The J segment lost 6 bases and the V segment lost 5 bases, leaving 7 bases of the junction unmatched. In germline, CDR1 is MDHEN, CDR2 SYDVKM. CDR3 amino acids: CASSPTTGGTQPQHF. In DNA, the CDR3 is TGTGCCAGCAGTCCGACGACAGGGGGCACTCAGCCCCAGCATTTT.

V and J are TRBV28 and TRBJ1-2; D perhaps matches TRBD1 (6 bases). Germline loops: CDR1 MDHEN, CDR2 SYDVKM. V lost 6 bases and J lost 7, with 18 bases in between. The CDR3 length is 14 residues. The DNA of the CDR3 is TGTGCCAGCAGGCCGGACAGTCGGAGAGGTGGCTACACCTTC. Protein: CASRPDSRRGGYTF.

The chain uses TRBV5-4 and TRBJ1-4; no reliable D call. Trimming shortened V by 0 bases and J by 4 bases, and 7 bases separated the two germline ends. The CDR3 covers 14 residues. The germline gives CDR1 SGHNT, CDR2 YYREEE (reference sequence). CDR3 loop: CASSLAGNNEKLFF. The DNA for the CDR3 is TGTGCCAGCAGCTTGGCCGGTAATAATGAAAAACTGTTTTTT.

The rearrangement links TRBV7-9 to TRBJ2-3; TRBD1 matches at 8 bases. J was trimmed by 4 bases and V by 4 bases; bases with no gene match: 10. The CDR3 has 16 amino acids. Germline CDR1 SEHNR, CDR2 FQNEAQ (reference sequence). Here the CDR3 DNA reads TGTGCCAGCAGCTCCCGGACAGGGCTTTTATCAGATACGCAGTATTTT. Protein product: CASSSRTGLLSDTQYF. The full variable domain, its missing parts supplied by reference TRBV7-9 and TRBJ2-3, is DTGVSQNPRHKITKRGQNVTFRCDPISEHNRLYWYRQTLGQGPEFLTYFQNEAQLEKSRLLSDRFSAERPKGSFSTLEIQRTEQGDSAMYLCASSSRTGLLSDTQYFGPGTRLTVL.

V gene TRBV7-9 combines with J gene TRBJ1-1; TRBD1 might be the D (5 bases). The CDR3 sequence is 14 residues long. Germline loops: CDR1 SEHNR, CDR2 FQNEAQ (reference sequence). V was cut by 2 bases and J by 4 bases, with 11 bases left in between. CDR3 loop: CASSLSGVSTEAFF. CDR3 bases: TGTGCCAGCAGCTTATCGGGGGTAAGCACTGAAGCTTTCTTT.

The chain uses TRBV10-3 and TRBJ2-7; 8 bases are a match to TRBD2. The CDR3 covers 16 residues. From germline, CDR1 is ENHRY and CDR2 SYGVKD. V gave up 4 bases and J gave up 2 bases; unmatched junction bases: 10. The CDR3 DNA reads as TGTGCCATCAGTGTAACTAGCGGTGAAATTACCTACGAGCAGTACTTC. Translated: CAISVTSGEITYEQYF.

The chain carries TRBV29-1 and TRBJ1-2; D is possibly TRBD1 (5 bases). Germline V CDR1 and CDR2: SQVTM, ANQGSEA. There are 11 residues in the CDR3. V was shortened by 7 bases and J by 4 bases, with 10 bases between the two germline ends. CDR3 amino acids: CSADSTYGYTF. The CDR3 DNA is TGCAGCGCCGACAGTACCTATGGCTACACCTTC.

The chain uses TRBV3-1 (or the pseudogene TRBV3-2) and TRBJ1-2, with 10 nucleotides matching TRBD1. The J segment lost 5 bases and the V segment lost 4 bases, leaving 7 bases of the junction unmatched. The germline V gene has CDR1 LGHDT and CDR2 YNNKEL (reference sequence). This CDR3 is built from 15 residues. The CDR3 coding sequence is TGTGCCAGCAGCCTCTCAGGGGACAGGGGTTATGGCTACACCTTC. This sequence encodes CASSLSGDRGYGYTF.

V gene TRBV2 combines with J gene TRBJ2-5; possible D gene TRBD2, 6 bases. The CDR3 spans 15 residues. V was trimmed by 4 bases and J by 1 base, leaving 13 bases between them. CDR1 is SNHLY and CDR2 is FYNNEI in the germline V gene. The CDR3 nucleotides read TGTGCCAGCAGTGTCGGGGGAACCTCCCAAGAGACCCAGTACTTC. Its protein is CASSVGGTSQETQYF.

A single count supports this clone. The chain recombines TRBV25-1 with TRBJ2-1, with 13 nucleotides matching TRBD2. The length of the CDR3 is 17 residues. The V gene's germline CDR1 is MGHDK and CDR2 SYGVNS. Losses at the gene ends were 2 bases for V and 7 bases for J; bases not matched to a gene: 8. The CDR3 DNA is TGTGCCAGCAGTGAAGGACTAGCGGGAGAACTTCGTAATGAGCAGTTCTTC. This encodes CASSEGLAGELRNEQFF.

This chain links TRBV27 with TRBJ1-6; D is possibly TRBD1 (5 bases). Germline assignment: CDR1 MNHEY and CDR2 SMNVEV (reference sequence). This CDR3 region has 13 residues. With 3 bases removed from V and 10 bases from J, the gap between germline ends came to 10 bases. CDR3 in amino acids: CASSFRELSPLHF. CDR3 bases: TGTGCCAGCAGTTTCAGGGAATTATCACCCCTCCACTTT.

The rearrangement uses TRBV5-1 and TRBJ2-3; 8 nucleotides line up with TRBD1. The germline CDR1 and CDR2 sequences are SGHRS and YFSETQ. CDR3 length equals 15 residues. V was clipped by 6 bases and J by 3 bases; unmatched bases: 9. In nucleotides, the CDR3 is TGCGCCAGCACCGAGGGGGACAGGAAGACAGATACGCAGTATTTT. Protein sequence: CASTEGDRKTDTQYF. Together with reference TRBV5-1 and TRBJ2-3, the CDR3 gives the full variable domain: KAGVTQTPRYLIKTRGQQVTLSCSPISGHRSVSWYQQTPGQGLQFLFEYFSETQRNKGNFPGRFSGRQFSNSRSEMNVSTLELGDSALYLCASTEGDRKTDTQYFGPGTRLTVL.

The rearrangement uses TRBV9 and TRBJ1-1; TRBD1 matches 10 bases. The CDR3 contains 19 residues. The trim removed 4 bases at V and 5 bases at J, leaving 20 bases unmatched. The germline V gene has CDR1 SGDLS and CDR2 YYNGEE. DNA of the CDR3: TGTGCCAGCAGCCCGAAAGCGACAGGGGGCGGGAACGGTCGAACTGAAGCTTTCTTT. Protein sequence: CASSPKATGGGNGRTEAFF.

The CDR3 nucleotides are TGTGCCAGCAGCTGGGGGACAGGGATTAACTATGGCTACACCTTC. Translated, it gives CASSWGTGINYGYTF. The genes are TRBV7-9 and TRBJ1-2; 9 nucleotides agree with TRBD1. V trimming: 4 bases; J trimming: 1 base; junction bases outside the gene matches: 4. The CDR3 runs 15 residues. Germline CDR1 reads SEHNR; CDR2 reads FQNEAQ (reference sequence).

The genes are TRBV6-6 and TRBJ1-2; 7 nucleotides line up with TRBD1. The CDR3 has 12 amino acids. Germline V lookup: CDR1 MNHNY, CDR2 SVGAGI (reference sequence). The trim removed 7 bases at V and 4 bases at J, leaving 3 bases unmatched. The CDR3 DNA is TGTGCCAGCAACAGGGGTTCCTATGGCTACACCTTC. This encodes CASNRGSYGYTF.

The chain is built from TRBV5-1 and TRBJ2-3; D gene unclear. The length of the CDR3 is 15 residues. V dropped 0 bases and J dropped 6 bases, with 14 bases sitting between them. Germline CDR1 and CDR2: SGHRS and YFSETQ. The CDR3: CASSLARSRIDTQYF. The CDR3, as DNA: TGCGCCAGCAGCTTGGCCCGGTCGAGGATCGATACGCAGTATTTT.

The count of this clone is one. The chain recombines TRBV6-5 with TRBJ2-3, with D possibly matching TRBD1 (6 bases). Germline CDR1 MNHEY, CDR2 SVGAGI. The V and J ends lost 6 bases and 2 bases respectively, with 12 bases between them. There are 14 residues in the CDR3. The CDR3 spells CASRAGVFTDTQYF. The CDR3 bases are TGTGCCAGCAGGGCAGGGGTGTTCACAGATACGCAGTATTTT.

The chain is built from TRBV6-5 and TRBJ1-1; D is perhaps TRBD1 (5 bases). The CDR3 totals 14 residues. Germline loops: CDR1 MNHEY, CDR2 SVGAGI. Trimming removed 2 bases at V and 0 bases at J, with 7 bases between. The CDR3 DNA reads TGTGCCAGCAGTTACGGGGCCCTGAACACTGAAGCTTTCTTT. Amino acids: CASSYGALNTEAFF.

The chain uses TRBV7-2 and TRBJ1-4; 9 bases are shared with TRBD1. The V segment lost 4 bases and the J segment 7 bases; nucleotides outside the gene matches: 7. Germline V CDR1 and CDR2: SGHTA, FQGNSA. The length of the CDR3 is 15 residues. CDR3 nucleotide sequence: TGTGCCAGCAGCTCAGACCGACAGGGGGGTGAAAAACTGTTTTTT. Translation: CASSSDRQGGEKLFF.

The V gene is TRBV6-5, the J gene TRBJ1-2, with no clear D. The V end lost 0 bases, the J end lost 7 bases, and 18 bases lay between the germline ends. This CDR3 spans 16 amino acids. The germline V gene encodes CDR1 MNHEY and CDR2 SVGAGI. The CDR3 here is CASSYSSIAGSGGYTF. CDR3 in DNA: TGTGCCAGCAGTTACTCGAGTATCGCGGGTTCGGGTGGCTACACCTTC.

This clone turned up a few times. The J gene is TRBJ2-6, the V gene TRBV2; D remains unclear. V was clipped by 7 bases and J by 0 bases, with 7 bases between them. Germline assignment: CDR1 SNHLY and CDR2 FYNNEI. CDR3 length: 14 amino acids. The CDR3 nucleotides are TGTGCCAGCACCTTCAGCTCTGGGGCCAACGTCCTGACTTTC. Residues: CASTFSSGANVLTF.

This clone has only one observation. This sequence joins TRBV6-4 and TRBJ2-5; TRBD2 matches at 13 bases. With 2 bases clipped from V and 5 bases from J, the junction kept 8 bases outside the gene matches. The CDR3 covers 17 residues. The germline V gene encodes CDR1 MRHNA and CDR2 SNTAGT. The CDR3 DNA reads TGTGCCAGCAGTGACAATCCCAAGACTAGCGGGGGGGAGACCCAGTACTTC. This codes for CASSDNPKTSGGETQYF.

The chain combines TRBV28 with TRBJ2-5; D remains unclear. V dropped 3 bases and J dropped 5 bases, with 13 bases sitting between them. Per the germline V gene, CDR1 is MDHEN and CDR2 is SYDVKM. The CDR3 has 14 residues. CDR3 DNA sequence: TGTGCCAGCAGTTTTGCCAGGAATGTGGAGACCCAGTACTTC. This encodes CASSFARNVETQYF.

The V call is TRBV6-5, the J call TRBJ2-7; 7 bases align to TRBD2. The CDR3 totals 15 residues. Germline V gene data show CDR1 as MNHEY and CDR2 as SVGAGI. The V gene end was trimmed by 4 bases and the J gene end by 0 bases; junction bases not matched to a gene: 6. CDR3 in DNA: TGTGCCAGCAGTTGGGGCGGGACTAACTCCTACGAGCAGTACTTC. Protein: CASSWGGTNSYEQYF.

The chain recombines TRBV3-1 (or the pseudogene TRBV3-2) with TRBJ2-7, with 14 bases lining up with TRBD2. Looked up from germline, CDR1 is LGHDT and CDR2 is YNNKEL (reference sequence). J was trimmed by 4 bases and V by 4 bases; bases with no gene match: 6. This CDR3 is 16 amino acids long. CDR3 in DNA: TGTGCCAGCAGCCCCCGACTAGCGGGAGGGAGTTACGAGCAGTACTTC. This sequence encodes CASSPRLAGGSYEQYF.

This sequence joins TRBV28 and TRBJ1-5, with 9 bases identical to TRBD1. The CDR3 consists of 15 residues. Germline lookup yields CDR1 MDHEN and CDR2 SYDVKM. V gave up 4 bases and J gave up 6 bases; unmatched junction bases: 7. CDR3: CASSSGQGGGQPQHF. The CDR3 region has the DNA TGTGCCAGCAGTTCGGGACAGGGAGGTGGTCAGCCCCAGCATTTT.

This clone was counted only a few times. The J gene is TRBJ2-7, the V gene TRBV28, with a weak D call TRBD2 (5 bases). CDR3 length equals 11 residues. Germline loops: CDR1 MDHEN, CDR2 SYDVKM. V gave up 9 bases and J gave up 4 bases, with 10 bases separating them. This CDR3 is CASHRGYEQYF. CDR3 nucleotide sequence: TGTGCCAGTCACCGGGGATACGAGCAGTACTTC.